This T cell receptor (beta chain) was found in a study of human T cells and chemical hapten exposure. Documented time point: patch test 1, 2 weeks after DPC sensitization. Treatment of the sample: therapeutic diphenylcyclopropenone sensitization with weekly scalp DPC. In the original workflow: Ranging from roughly 20,000 to 750,000, TCR counts per sample had a median value of around 90,000. TCRdb fed the RACE reads into MiXCR, producing one record per CDR3 protein. These V and J calls derive from TCRdb rather than the authors' analysis. The sample contains 70,000 to 80,000 distinct CDR3 sequences, about 31% of which appear only once. This CDR3 is 15 amino acids long. Trimming left V 4 bases short and J 2 bases short, with 18 bases between. Per the germline V gene, CDR1 is DFQATT and CDR2 is SNEGSKA (reference sequence).

V and J are TRBV20-1 and TRBJ2-7; D unclear. The origin of this receptor is a man aged 35-49 years with alopecia areata. Some clones in this sample may be carry-over from other donors' samples. The sample was whole blood, taken in connection with sensitization to the hapten diphenylcyclopropenone (DPC). This CDR3 reads CSAISTRRATYEQYF. CDR3 in DNA: TGCAGTGCTATATCAACCCGCCGAGCCACCTACGAGCAGTACTTC.